The 21 T cell receptor beta chains presented below share a single source sample, sequenced in a study of PD-L1 blockade in urothelial cancer (dated by TCRdb to 2017 to 2019). Libraries came from the immunoSEQ multiplex PCR assay. Imported from immuneACCESS, the table was reduced by TCRdb to in-frame sequences with V and J called. These copies leave out some clones; in studies compared against another copy, an unresolved V gene accounts for under half, and the cause of the remainder is not known. This sample lists around 100,000 clones; approximately 89% were detected once. The ten top clones hold around 4% of the sample. The time point label for this specimen denotes: peripheral blood 6 weeks after treatment start. The sample here was PBMCs, taken around atezolizumab (anti-PD-L1) treatment. The receptors here all came from a man between 60 and 75 years old with urothelial cancer.

The chain combines TRBV21-1 with TRBJ2-3; TRBD2 reflects the table's D call only, with no check against the DNA. TRBV21-1 is a known pseudogene. The CDR3 covers 17 residues. The chain's CDR3 is CASSKEGPPTGTRTQYF. The CDR3 region has the DNA TGTGCCAGCAGCAAAGAGGGCCCCCCGACCGGGACTAGGACGCAGTATTTT.

This clone was seen just once. The V and J genes are TRBV30 and TRBJ2-5, with 9 bases fitting TRBD1. Germline V gives CDR1 GTSNPN, CDR2 SVGIG (reference sequence). V dropped 1 base and J dropped 5; count of bases not matched to a gene: 5. This CDR3 comprises 14 residues. The CDR3 coding sequence is TGTGCCTGGAGTGCCGGGACAGGGTGGGAGACCCAGTACTTC. It specifies CAWSAGTGWETQYF.

CDR3 protein: CASSQVLQGPFYEQYF. The CDR3 DNA follows: TGCGCCAGCAGCCAAGTCTTGCAGGGTCCCTTCTACGAGCAGTACTTC. This chain links TRBV4-1 with TRBJ2-7; D may be TRBD1 (5 bases). CDR3 size: 16 residues. Trimming cost V 1 base and J 3 bases, with 16 bases left between them. The germline CDR1 and CDR2 sequences are MGHRA and YSYEKL.

The chain links TRBV19 to TRBJ2-3; 8 positions match TRBD2. The junction had 9 bases not matched to a gene; V was cut back by 10 bases and J by 6 bases. CDR3 length: 13 residues. Germline V gives CDR1 LNHDA, CDR2 SQIVND (reference sequence). The CDR3 coding sequence is TGTGCCACCAGGGTCGGGAGGGCCGATACGCAGTATTTT. It encodes CATRVGRADTQYF.

This clone was recorded once. The chain has TRBV19 and TRBJ2-3; D possibly corresponds to TRBD1 (6 bases). Per the germline V gene, CDR1 is LNHDA and CDR2 is SQIVND (reference sequence). V gave up 5 bases and J gave up 1 base, with 13 bases separating them. This CDR3 has 15 residues. The CDR3 bases are TGTGCCAGTAGTCCTCGGACAGCTCGCACAGATACGCAGTATTTT. Translated: CASSPRTARTDTQYF.

Here the CDR3 reads CASSQASGEDTQYF. The CDR3 region has the DNA TGCGCCAGCAGCCAAGCTTCCGGGGAAGATACGCAGTATTTT. The chain joins TRBV4-1 to TRBJ2-3; possibly TRBD2 for D (5 bases). V was trimmed by 1 base and J by 5 bases, leaving 10 bases between them. The CDR3 totals 14 residues. Per germline, CDR1 MGHRA and CDR2 YSYEKL.

This chain joins TRBV7-2 and TRBJ1-1; D is possibly TRBD1 (5 bases). Trimming left V 4 bases short and J 11 bases short, with 17 bases between. Germline lookup yields CDR1 SGHTA and CDR2 FQGNSA. This CDR3 contains 13 residues. CDR3 coding DNA: TGTGCCAGCAGCTATGACCTAGGGGCTTCGGCTTTCTTT. Amino acids: CASSYDLGASAFF.

The CDR3 loop is CASLGAGEQYF. As DNA, the CDR3 is TGTGCCAGCTTGGGAGCGGGCGAGCAGTACTTC. V usage is TRBV6-5 and J usage is TRBJ2-7; possibly TRBD2 for D (6 bases). The germline V gene has CDR1 MNHEY and CDR2 SVGAGI. Trimming left V 8 bases short and J 6 bases short, with 11 bases between. CDR3 length: 11 amino acids.

This rearrangement joins TRBV11-1 to TRBJ2-3; 7 bases align to TRBD1. The germline V gene has CDR1 SGHAT and CDR2 FQDESV (reference sequence). V was pared by 5 bases and J by 0 bases, with 8 bases of the junction left unmatched. CDR3 size: 16 residues. Here the CDR3 DNA reads TGTGCCAGCAGCGTAGGGACAGCAGCTAGCACAGATACGCAGTATTTT. Protein sequence: CASSVGTAASTDTQYF. Looking up the rest from reference TRBV11-1 and TRBJ2-3 gives the full variable domain: EAEVAQSPRYKITEKSQAVAFWCDPISGHATLYWYRQILGQGPELLVQFQDESVVDDSQLPKDRFSAERLKGVDSTLKIQPAELGDSAMYLCASSVGTAASTDTQYFGPGTRLTVL.

The CDR3 loop reads CARDRAGENIQYF. Written as DNA, the CDR3 is TGCGCCAGGGACAGGGCGGGGGAAAACATTCAGTACTTC. V is TRBV10-1 and J is TRBJ2-4; D may be TRBD1 (8 bases). V was clipped by 9 bases and J by 5 bases, with 14 bases between them. The CDR3 consists of 13 residues. Germline V gene lookup returns CDR1 WNHNN and CDR2 SYGVQD (reference sequence).

The chain couples TRBV5-5 to TRBJ2-5, with D possibly being TRBD1 (6 bases). CDR1 is SGHKS and CDR2 is YYEKEE in the germline V gene (reference sequence). Trimming shortened V by 1 base and J by 5 bases, and 12 bases separated the two germline ends. CDR3 length: 14 residues. CDR3 amino acids: CASSLRQARETQYF. CDR3 DNA: TGTGCCAGCAGCTTGCGACAGGCTCGGGAGACCCAGTACTTC.

The chain employs TRBV6-1 and TRBJ2-5, with 7 nucleotides matching TRBD1. This CDR3 has 14 residues. Looked up from germline, CDR1 is MNHNS and CDR2 is SASEGT. V lost 1 base, J lost 7 bases, and 6 bases stayed unmatched. CDR3 protein: CASSEVHRGRTQYF. The DNA for the CDR3 is TGTGCCAGCAGTGAAGTCCACAGGGGACGGACCCAGTACTTC.

This clone was seen once. The chain combines TRBV10-2 with TRBJ2-2; D unresolved. V lost 5 bases and J 0 bases, leaving 7 bases between the germline ends. The CDR3 totals 14 residues. Germline CDR1 and CDR2: WSHSY and SAAADI. CDR3 sequence (DNA): TGCGCCAGCAGTCGTAGTGCGAACACCGGGGAGCTGTTTTTT. It is translated as CASSRSANTGELFF.

Only a few counts were recorded for this clone. The rearrangement joins TRBV7-9 to TRBJ2-2, with a weak D call TRBD2 (6 bases). Germline V gene lookup returns CDR1 SEHNR and CDR2 FQNEAQ (reference sequence). This CDR3 has 15 residues. V lost 0 bases and J lost 4, with 9 bases in between. CDR3 bases: TGTGCCAGCAGCTTAGCCGCGACTAGCACCGGGGAGCTGTTTTTT. Protein: CASSLAATSTGELFF.

V is TRBV4-2 and J is TRBJ1-2, with a possible D match to TRBD1 (5 bases). This CDR3 has 16 amino acids. Germline CDR1 reads LGHNA; CDR2 reads YNFKEQ. The V end was cut by 0 bases, the J end by 4 bases, with 15 bases between. The CDR3 here is CASSQDPAGQGYGYTF. CDR3 coding DNA: TGTGCCAGCAGCCAAGATCCCGCAGGGCAGGGCTATGGCTACACCTTC.

The V call is TRBV10-2, the J call TRBJ2-5; D may be TRBD1 (6 bases). Germline V gene data show CDR1 as WSHSY and CDR2 as SAAADI. The CDR3 sequence is 15 residues long. Trimming removed 6 bases from V and 4 bases from J, with 18 bases in between. The CDR3 protein is CASRSYRDSLETQYF. The CDR3 nucleotides are TGCGCCAGCAGGAGTTACAGGGATAGCTTAGAGACCCAGTACTTC.

V is TRBV6-1 and J is TRBJ1-2; D ambiguous. This CDR3 is 13 amino acids long. V lost 2 bases to trimming and J lost 5 bases, with 9 bases between them. Germline CDR1 reads MNHNS; CDR2 reads SASEGT. The CDR3 region is CASSENSHYGYTF. The CDR3 nucleotides are TGTGCCAGCAGTGAAAACAGCCATTATGGCTACACCTTC.

The chain carries TRBV21-1 and TRBJ2-4; the DNA was not compared with TRBD2, the D call given in the table. TRBV21-1 is a listed pseudogene. The CDR3 totals 14 residues. DNA for the CDR3: TGTGCCAGCAGGGGGTGGACTAGCGTTTACATTCAGTACTTC. Translating gives CASRGWTSVYIQYF.

The rearrangement links TRBV5-1 to TRBJ2-3; TRBD2 matches 9 bases. The germline CDR1 and CDR2 sequences are SGHRS and YFSETQ. This CDR3 is 15 amino acids long. V shed 5 bases, J shed 6 bases, and the junction held 10 bases outside the gene matches. CDR3: CASRLRSGGMDTQYF. CDR3 in DNA: TGCGCCAGCAGATTGAGAAGCGGGGGGATGGATACGCAGTATTTT.

The chain joins TRBV27 to TRBJ2-7; 12 bases are shared with TRBD2. V lost 5 bases and J lost 2; bases outside the gene matches: 4. Germline-derived CDR1 and CDR2 are MNHEY and SMNVEV (reference sequence). The CDR3 extends over 15 amino acids. The CDR3 sequence is CASSPRTSGAYEQYF. CDR3 nucleotide sequence: TGTGCCAGCAGTCCCCGGACTAGCGGGGCCTACGAGCAGTACTTC.

This chain uses TRBV29-1 with TRBJ2-2; maybe TRBD1 (6 bases). This CDR3 is built from 12 residues. V was cut by 6 bases and J by 6 bases, with 11 bases left in between. In germline, CDR1 is SQVTM, CDR2 ANQGSEA. In DNA form, the CDR3 reads TGCAGCGTACAGGGTATAGCCGGGGAGCTGTTTTTT. As protein: CSVQGIAGELFF.